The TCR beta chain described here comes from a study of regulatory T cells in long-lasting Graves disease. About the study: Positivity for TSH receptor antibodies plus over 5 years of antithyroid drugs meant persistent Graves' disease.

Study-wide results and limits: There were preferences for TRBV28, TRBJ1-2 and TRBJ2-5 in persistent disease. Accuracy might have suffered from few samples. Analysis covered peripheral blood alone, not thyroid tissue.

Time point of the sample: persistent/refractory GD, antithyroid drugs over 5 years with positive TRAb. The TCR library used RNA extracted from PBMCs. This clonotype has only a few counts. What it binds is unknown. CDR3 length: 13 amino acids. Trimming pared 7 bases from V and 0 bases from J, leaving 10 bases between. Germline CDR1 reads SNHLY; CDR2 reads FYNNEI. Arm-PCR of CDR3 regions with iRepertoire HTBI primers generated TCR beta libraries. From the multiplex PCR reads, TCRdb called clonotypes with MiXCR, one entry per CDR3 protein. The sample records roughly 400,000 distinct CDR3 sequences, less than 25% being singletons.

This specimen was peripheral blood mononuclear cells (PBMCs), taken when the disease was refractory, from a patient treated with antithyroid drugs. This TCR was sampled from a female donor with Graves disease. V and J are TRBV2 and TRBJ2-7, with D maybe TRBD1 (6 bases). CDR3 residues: CASMGANSYEQYF. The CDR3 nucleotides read TGTGCCAGCATGGGGGCTAACTCCTACGAGCAGTACTTC.